The entry below describes one T cell receptor beta chain. Its antigen is unidentified. CDR1 and CDR2 from the germline V gene are MDHEN and SYDVKM. There are 14 residues in the CDR3. Trimming removed 4 bases at V and 2 bases at J, with 12 bases between. This record comes from a study of graft-versus-host responses after intestinal transplantation. Study at large: As for transplant type, recipients had multivisceral, liver-intestinal, or isolated intestinal grafts. The whole recipient group had anti-thymocyte globulin induction followed by tacrolimus and steroids for roughly 3 years.

Study-level results: GvH clones occurred in recipient marrow; some first appeared in ileum or blood. Peak GvH clone levels in circulation were associated with early post-transplant HvG declines.

Sequenced by immunoSEQ multiplex PCR; TCRdb stores in-frame clones only, minus some. The profile shows over 70,000 clones, around 83% of them singletons. The source of this sequence is a human donor who received an intestinal transplant. The source material was unstimulated CD8+ T cells sorted from spleen or lymph node cells, sampled before intestinal transplant. The rearrangement joins TRBV28 to TRBJ2-7; D might be TRBD2 (6 bases). The CDR3 reads CASSYLAGPYEQYF. CDR3 in DNA: TGTGCCAGCAGTTATCTGGCGGGACCCTACGAGCAGTACTTC. The variable domain in full, with the rest retrieved from reference TRBV28 and TRBJ2-7, is DVKVTQSSRYLVKRTGEKVFLECVQDMDHENMFWYRQDPGLGLRLIYFSYDVKMKEKGDIPEGYSVSREKKERFSLILESASTNQTSMYLCASSYLAGPYEQYFGPGTRLTVT.